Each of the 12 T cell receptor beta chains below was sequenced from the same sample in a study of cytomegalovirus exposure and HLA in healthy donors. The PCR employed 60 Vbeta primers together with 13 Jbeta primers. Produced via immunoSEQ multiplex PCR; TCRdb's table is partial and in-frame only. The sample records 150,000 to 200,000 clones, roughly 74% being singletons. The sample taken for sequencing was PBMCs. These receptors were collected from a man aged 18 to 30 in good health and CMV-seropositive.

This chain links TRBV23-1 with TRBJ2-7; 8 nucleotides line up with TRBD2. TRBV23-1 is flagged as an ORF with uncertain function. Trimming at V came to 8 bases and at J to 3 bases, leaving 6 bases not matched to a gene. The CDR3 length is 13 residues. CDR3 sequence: CASPRGGSYEQYF. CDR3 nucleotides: TGCGCCAGCCCTCGGGGGGGGAGCTACGAGCAGTACTTC.

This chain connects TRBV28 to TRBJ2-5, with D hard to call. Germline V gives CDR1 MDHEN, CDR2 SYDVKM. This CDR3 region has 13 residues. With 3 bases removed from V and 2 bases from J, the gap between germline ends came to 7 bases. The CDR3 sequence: CASSFDQQETQYF. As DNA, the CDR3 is TGTGCCAGCAGTTTTGATCAGCAAGAGACCCAGTACTTC.

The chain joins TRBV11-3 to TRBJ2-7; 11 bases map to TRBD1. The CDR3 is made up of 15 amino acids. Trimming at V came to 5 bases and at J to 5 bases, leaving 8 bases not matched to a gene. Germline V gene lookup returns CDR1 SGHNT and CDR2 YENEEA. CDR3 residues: CASSPRTGGKDEQYF. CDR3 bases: TGTGCCAGCAGCCCCCGGACAGGGGGCAAGGACGAGCAGTACTTC.

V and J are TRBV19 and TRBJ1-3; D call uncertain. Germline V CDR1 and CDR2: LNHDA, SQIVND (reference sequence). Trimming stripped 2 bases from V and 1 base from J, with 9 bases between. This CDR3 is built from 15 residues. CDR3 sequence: CASSIQAQSGNTIYF. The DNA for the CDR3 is TGTGCCAGTAGTATACAGGCTCAATCTGGAAACACCATATATTTT. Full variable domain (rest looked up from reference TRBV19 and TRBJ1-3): DGGITQSPKYLFRKEGQNVTLSCEQNLNHDAMYWYRQDPGQGLRLIYYSQIVNDFQKGDIAEGYSVSREKKESFPLTVTSAQKNPTAFYLCASSIQAQSGNTIYFGEGSWLTVV.

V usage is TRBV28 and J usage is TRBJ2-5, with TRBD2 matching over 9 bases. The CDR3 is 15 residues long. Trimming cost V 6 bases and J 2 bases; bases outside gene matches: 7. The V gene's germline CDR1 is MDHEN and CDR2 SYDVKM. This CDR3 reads CASSVHAGGQETQYF. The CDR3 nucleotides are TGTGCCAGCAGCGTACACGCGGGAGGGCAAGAGACCCAGTACTTC. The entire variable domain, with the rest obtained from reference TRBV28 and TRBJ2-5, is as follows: DVKVTQSSRYLVKRTGEKVFLECVQDMDHENMFWYRQDPGLGLRLIYFSYDVKMKEKGDIPEGYSVSREKKERFSLILESASTNQTSMYLCASSVHAGGQETQYFGPGTRLLVL.

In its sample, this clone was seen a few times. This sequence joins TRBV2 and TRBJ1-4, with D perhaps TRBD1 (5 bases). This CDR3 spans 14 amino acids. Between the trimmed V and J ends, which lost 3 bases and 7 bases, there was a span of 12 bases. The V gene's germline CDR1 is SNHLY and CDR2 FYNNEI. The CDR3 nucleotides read TGTGCCAGCAGTGACGAGCAGGGTGGTGAAAAACTGTTTTTT. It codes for CASSDEQGGEKLFF.

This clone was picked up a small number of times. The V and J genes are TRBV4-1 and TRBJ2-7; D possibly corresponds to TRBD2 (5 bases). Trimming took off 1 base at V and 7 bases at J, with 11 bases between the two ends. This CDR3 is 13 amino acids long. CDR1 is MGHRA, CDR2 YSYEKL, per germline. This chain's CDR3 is CASSQVAPGEQYF. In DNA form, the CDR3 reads TGCGCCAGCAGCCAAGTCGCCCCGGGAGAGCAGTACTTC.

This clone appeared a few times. The CDR3 region is CATSGQREGRGGELFF. CDR3 sequence (DNA): TGTGCCACCAGCGGGCAGCGGGAGGGCCGGGGCGGGGAGCTGTTTTTT. V is TRBV15 and J is TRBJ2-2; 10 bases line up with TRBD2. The CDR3 is 16 amino acids. Looked up from germline, CDR1 is LNHNV and CDR2 is YYDKDF (reference sequence). J was trimmed by 7 bases and V by 5 bases; bases with no gene match: 10.

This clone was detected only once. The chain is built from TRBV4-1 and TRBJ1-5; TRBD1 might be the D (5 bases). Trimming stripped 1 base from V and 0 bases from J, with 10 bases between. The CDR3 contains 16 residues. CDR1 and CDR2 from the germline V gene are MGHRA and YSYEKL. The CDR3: CASSQGTPYSNQPQHF. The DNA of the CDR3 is TGCGCCAGCAGCCAAGGGACACCCTATAGCAATCAGCCCCAGCATTTT.

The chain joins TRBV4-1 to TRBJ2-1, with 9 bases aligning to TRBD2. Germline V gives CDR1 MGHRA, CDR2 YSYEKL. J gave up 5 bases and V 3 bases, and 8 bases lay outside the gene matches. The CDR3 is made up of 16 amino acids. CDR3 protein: CASSQIKGLADNEQFF. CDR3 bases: TGCGCCAGCAGCCAGATAAAGGGACTAGCCGACAATGAGCAGTTCTTC.

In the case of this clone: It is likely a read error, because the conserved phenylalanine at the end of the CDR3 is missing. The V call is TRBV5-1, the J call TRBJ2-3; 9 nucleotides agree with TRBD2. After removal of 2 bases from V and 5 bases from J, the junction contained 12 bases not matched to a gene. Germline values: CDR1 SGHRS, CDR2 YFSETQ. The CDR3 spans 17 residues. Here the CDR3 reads CASSFLPGAGGGDTQYL. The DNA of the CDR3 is TGCGCCAGCAGCTTTCTCCCGGGAGCGGGAGGAGGAGATACGCAGTATTTG.

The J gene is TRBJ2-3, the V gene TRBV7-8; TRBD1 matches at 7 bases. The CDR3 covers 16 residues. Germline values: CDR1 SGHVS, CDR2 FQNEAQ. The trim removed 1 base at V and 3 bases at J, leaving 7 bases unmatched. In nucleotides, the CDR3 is TGTGCCAGCAGCTTAGGGGAGACAGGGCGGACAGATACGCAGTATTTT. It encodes CASSLGETGRTDTQYF. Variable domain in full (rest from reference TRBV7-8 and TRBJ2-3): GAGVSQSPRYKVAKRGQDVALRCDPISGHVSLFWYQQALGQGPEFLTYFQNEAQLDKSGLPSDRFFAERPEGSVSTLKIQRTQQEDSAVYLCASSLGETGRTDTQYFGPGTRLTVL.